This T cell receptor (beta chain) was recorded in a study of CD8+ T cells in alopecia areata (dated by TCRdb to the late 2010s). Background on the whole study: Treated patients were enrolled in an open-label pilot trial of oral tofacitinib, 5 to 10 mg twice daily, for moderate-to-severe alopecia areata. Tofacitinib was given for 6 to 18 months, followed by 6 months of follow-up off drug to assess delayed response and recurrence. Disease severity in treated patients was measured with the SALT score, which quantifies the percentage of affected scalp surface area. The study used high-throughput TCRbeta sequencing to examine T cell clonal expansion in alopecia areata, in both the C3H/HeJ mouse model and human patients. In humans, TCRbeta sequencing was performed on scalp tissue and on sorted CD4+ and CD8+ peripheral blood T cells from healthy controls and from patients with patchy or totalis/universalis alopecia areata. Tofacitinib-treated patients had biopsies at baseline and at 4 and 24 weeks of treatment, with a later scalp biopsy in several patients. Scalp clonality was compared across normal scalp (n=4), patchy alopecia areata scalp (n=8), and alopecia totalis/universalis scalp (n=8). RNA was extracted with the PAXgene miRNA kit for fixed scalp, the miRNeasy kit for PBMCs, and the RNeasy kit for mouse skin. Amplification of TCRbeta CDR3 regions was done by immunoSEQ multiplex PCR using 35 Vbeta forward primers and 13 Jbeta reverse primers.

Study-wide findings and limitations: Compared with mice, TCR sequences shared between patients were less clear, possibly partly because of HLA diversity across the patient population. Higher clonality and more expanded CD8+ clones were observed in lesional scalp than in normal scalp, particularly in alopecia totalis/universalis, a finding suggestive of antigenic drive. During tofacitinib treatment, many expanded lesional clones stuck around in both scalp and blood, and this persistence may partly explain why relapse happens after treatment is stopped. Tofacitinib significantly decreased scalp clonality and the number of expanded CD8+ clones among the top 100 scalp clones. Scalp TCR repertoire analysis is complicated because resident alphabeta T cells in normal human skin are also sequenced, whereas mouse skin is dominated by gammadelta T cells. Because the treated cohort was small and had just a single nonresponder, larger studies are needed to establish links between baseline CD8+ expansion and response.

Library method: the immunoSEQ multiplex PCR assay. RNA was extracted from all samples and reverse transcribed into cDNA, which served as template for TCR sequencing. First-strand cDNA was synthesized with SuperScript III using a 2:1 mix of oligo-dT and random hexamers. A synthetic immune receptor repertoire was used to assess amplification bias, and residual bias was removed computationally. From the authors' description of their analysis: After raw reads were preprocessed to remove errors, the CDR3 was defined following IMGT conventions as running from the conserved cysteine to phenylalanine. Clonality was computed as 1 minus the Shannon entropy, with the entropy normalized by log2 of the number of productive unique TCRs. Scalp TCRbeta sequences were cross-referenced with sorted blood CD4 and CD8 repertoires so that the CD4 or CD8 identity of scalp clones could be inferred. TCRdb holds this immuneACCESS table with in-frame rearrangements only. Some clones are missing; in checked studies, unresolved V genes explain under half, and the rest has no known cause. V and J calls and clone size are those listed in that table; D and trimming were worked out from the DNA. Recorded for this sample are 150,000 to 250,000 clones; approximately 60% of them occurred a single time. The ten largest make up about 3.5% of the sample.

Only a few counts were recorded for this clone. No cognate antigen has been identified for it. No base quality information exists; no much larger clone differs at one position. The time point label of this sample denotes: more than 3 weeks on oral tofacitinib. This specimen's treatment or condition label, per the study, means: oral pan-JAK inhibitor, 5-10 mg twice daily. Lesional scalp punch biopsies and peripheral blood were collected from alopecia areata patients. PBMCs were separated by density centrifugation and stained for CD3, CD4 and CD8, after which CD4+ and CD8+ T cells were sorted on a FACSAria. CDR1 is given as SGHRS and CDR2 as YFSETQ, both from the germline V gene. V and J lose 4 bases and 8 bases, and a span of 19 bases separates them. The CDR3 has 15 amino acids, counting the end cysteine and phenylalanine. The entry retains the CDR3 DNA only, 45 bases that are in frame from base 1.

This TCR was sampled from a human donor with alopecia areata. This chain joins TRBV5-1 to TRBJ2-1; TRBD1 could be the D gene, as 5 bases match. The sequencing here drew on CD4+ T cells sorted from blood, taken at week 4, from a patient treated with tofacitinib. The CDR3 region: CASSPFGGAGHEQFF. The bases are TGCGCCAGCAGCCCCTTTGGTGGGGCCGGCCATGAGCAGTTCTTC.